Sequencing of this T cell receptor (beta chain) was carried out in a study of blood T cell repertoires in COVID-19. Sequencing used immunoSEQ multiplex PCR; TCRdb keeps in-frame clones, though not all of them. The sample lists about 80,000 clones, under 80% occurring once. The TCR originated in a human donor in a cohort sampled during active COVID-19. The sequencing sample was made of peripheral blood.

In DNA form, the CDR3 reads TGCGCCAGCAGCTTATTAGCAGGGGGAGATGAGCAGTTCTTC. Translated: CASSLLAGGDEQFF. The genes are TRBV5-1 and TRBJ2-1, with 7 positions matching TRBD1. Germline V gene lookup returns CDR1 SGHRS and CDR2 YFSETQ. Trimming took 2 bases from V and 8 from J; bases not matched to a gene: 7. The CDR3 sequence is 14 residues long.